The clone carrying this T cell receptor (beta chain) occurred many times. Its antigen remains unidentified. Within the library, unique molecular identifiers were attached to each individual cDNA molecule. TCRdb re-derived calls from the RACE reads in MiXCR, one entry per CDR3 protein. The data hold 350,000 to 450,000 distinct CDR3 sequences, with 5% to 6.5% observed a single time. In germline, CDR1 is MNHEY, CDR2 SVGEGT. V trimming: 7 bases; J trimming: 6 bases; junction bases outside the gene matches: 11. The CDR3 has 14 residues. Time point given: pre-sensitization, week 0. Described treatment: therapeutic diphenylcyclopropenone sensitization with weekly scalp DPC. The data were obtained in a study of human T cells and chemical hapten exposure. As for the study in general: The scalp of each patient received a weekly diphenylcyclopropenone dose for the full approximately 22-week study. Study findings and constraints: The immune response of these alopecia patients might not match healthy individuals'. Unchanged with DPC sensitization were TCRs above 1 in 1000 frequency.

The chain has TRBV6-2 or TRBV6-3 and TRBJ1-1; TRBD1 matches 7 bases. The sample here was whole blood, taken in connection with sensitization to the hapten diphenylcyclopropenone (DPC). The receptor was derived from a woman between 50 and 59 years old with alopecia areata. Some clones in this sample may be carry-over from other donors' samples. The CDR3 DNA sequence: TGTGCCAGCACCCAACTGGGACAGCTGGCTGAAGCTTTCTTT. The encoded protein is CASTQLGQLAEAFF.